These 32 T cell receptor beta chains share one sample of origin, sequenced in a study of blood T cell repertoires in COVID-19. TCRdb's table, derived via immunoSEQ multiplex PCR, lists solely in-frame clones and lacks some. The sample records a few hundred thousand clones, 90% being singletons. Input material: peripheral blood. The receptors here all came from a woman in her thirties or forties with COVID-19, enrolled during active disease.

This chain joins TRBV27 and TRBJ1-4, with 7 bases identical to TRBD1. Trimming cost V 6 bases and J 3 bases; bases outside gene matches: 7. The CDR3 totals 15 residues. In germline, CDR1 is MNHEY, CDR2 SMNVEV (reference sequence). CDR3 nucleotide sequence: TGTGCCAGCAGCTCCAGGGGGATGGCTAATGAAAAACTGTTTTTT. Residues: CASSSRGMANEKLFF.

J is TRBJ2-5 and V is TRBV19; D might be TRBD1 (6 bases). CDR1 and CDR2 from the germline V gene are LNHDA and SQIVND (reference sequence). The CDR3 is made up of 15 amino acids. The V gene lost 5 bases and the J gene lost 1 base, with 14 bases spanning the gap. This CDR3 reads CASSFDLDSQETQYF. CDR3 nucleotides: TGTGCCAGTAGTTTTGACCTGGACAGCCAAGAGACCCAGTACTTC.

The chain joins TRBV9 to TRBJ2-7; 7 bases match TRBD1. CDR1 and CDR2 (germline): SGDLS, YYNGEE. The CDR3 contains 14 residues. Trimming cost V 2 bases and J 0 bases; bases outside gene matches: 2. Here the CDR3 DNA reads TGTGCCAGCAGCGTGGGGACAGCCTCCTACGAGCAGTACTTC. It codes for CASSVGTASYEQYF.

This sequence joins TRBV5-1 and TRBJ2-7; D possibly corresponds to TRBD1 (6 bases). V lost 4 bases to trimming and J lost 0 bases, with 20 bases between them. The CDR3 runs 17 residues. Germline V gene sequence: CDR1 SGHRS, CDR2 YFSETQ. CDR3 in amino acids: CASSALGDRLLSYEQYF. CDR3 sequence (DNA): TGCGCCAGCAGCGCCCTGGGTGACAGGCTCCTCTCCTACGAGCAGTACTTC.

The CDR3 DNA reads as TGTGCCAGCAGCTTTGGACTAGACTCCTACGAGCAGTACTTC. It specifies CASSFGLDSYEQYF. J is TRBJ2-7 and V is TRBV7-2, with TRBD2 matching over 7 bases. CDR1 is SGHTA and CDR2 is FQGNSA in the germline V gene. V trimming: 3 bases; J trimming: 0 bases; junction bases outside the gene matches: 2. This CDR3 region has 14 residues.

This clone was detected only a few times. The chain carries TRBV27 and TRBJ1-1, with TRBD1 matching 7 bases. This CDR3 contains 14 residues. Per the germline V gene, CDR1 is MNHEY and CDR2 is SMNVEV (reference sequence). The V segment lost 1 base and the J segment 5 bases; nucleotides outside the gene matches: 4. CDR3 bases: TGTGCCAGCAGTTTATTATCACAGGGGACTGAAGCTTTCTTT. Its protein is CASSLLSQGTEAFF.

The V and J genes are TRBV27 and TRBJ2-7; a possible D gene is TRBD1 (6 bases). Trimming removed 8 bases at V and 1 base at J, with 15 bases between. The CDR3 sequence is 14 residues long. Germline CDR1 is MNHEY and CDR2 is SMNVEV (reference sequence). The CDR3 loop is CASVQHRVSYEQYF. CDR3 DNA: TGTGCCAGCGTACAACACAGGGTGTCCTACGAGCAGTACTTC.

V gene TRBV28 combines with J gene TRBJ2-2; 13 bases are a match to TRBD2. The CDR3 loop spans 17 amino acids. V shed 6 bases, J shed 5 bases, and the junction held 9 bases outside the gene matches. Germline CDR1 reads MDHEN; CDR2 reads SYDVKM. The CDR3 sequence: CASRPPLAGGRTGELFF. The CDR3 DNA reads TGTGCCAGCAGACCCCCACTAGCGGGAGGGCGAACCGGGGAGCTGTTTTTT.

This clone is a singleton in its sample. The chain carries TRBV28 and TRBJ1-1, with 9 bases identical to TRBD1. Germline V CDR1 and CDR2: MDHEN, SYDVKM. The CDR3 runs to 17 residues. Germline trimming cut 5 bases from V and 0 bases from J; bases unmatched to any gene: 10. The CDR3 bases are TGTGCCAGCAGTCCTCTCGGGACAGGGCCCATGAACACTGAAGCTTTCTTT. It encodes CASSPLGTGPMNTEAFF.

The genes are TRBV4-1 and TRBJ2-1, with D possibly matching TRBD2 (6 bases). The length of the CDR3 is 15 residues. Per the germline V gene, CDR1 is MGHRA and CDR2 is YSYEKL. V was clipped by 2 bases and J by 8 bases, with 16 bases between them. The CDR3 here is CASSQPGLGGYEQFF. The CDR3 DNA reads TGCGCCAGCAGCCAACCGGGACTCGGTGGCTATGAGCAGTTCTTC.

This clone was picked up one time. Here the CDR3 DNA reads TGTGCCAGCAGTTCGACCCCGGACGGGGCCCAGTACTTC. Residues: CASSSTPDGAQYF. This sequence joins TRBV6-4 and TRBJ2-5, with D possibly being TRBD2 (5 bases). This CDR3 has 13 residues. Trimming removed 5 bases from V and 9 bases from J, with 16 bases in between. The germline V gene encodes CDR1 MRHNA and CDR2 SNTAGT.

The chain employs TRBV28 and TRBJ1-5, with 9 bases aligning to TRBD1. CDR3 length equals 14 residues. The germline CDR1 and CDR2 sequences are MDHEN and SYDVKM. V trimming: 6 bases; J trimming: 7 bases; junction bases outside the gene matches: 7. CDR3 coding DNA: TGTGCCAGCAGCCATACAGGGGGCGGGCAGCCCCAGCATTTT. Translation gives CASSHTGGGQPQHF.

The rearrangement uses TRBV9 and TRBJ2-2; 8 nucleotides agree with TRBD1. Germline loops: CDR1 SGDLS, CDR2 YYNGEE. J gave up 5 bases and V 0 bases, and 3 bases lay outside the gene matches. The CDR3 sequence is 15 residues long. This CDR3 is CASSVGTGYTGELFF. The CDR3 region has the DNA TGTGCCAGCAGCGTAGGGACAGGGTATACCGGGGAGCTGTTTTTT. The full variable domain, rest sourced from reference TRBV9 and TRBJ2-2, is DSGVTQTPKHLITATGQRVTLRCSPRSGDLSVYWYQQSLDQGLQFLIQYYNGEERAKGNILERFSAQQFPDLHSELNLSSLELGDSALYFCASSVGTGYTGELFFGEGSRLTVL.

The V gene is TRBV6-5, the J gene TRBJ2-2; TRBD2 matches at 7 bases. The junction had 8 bases not matched to a gene; V was cut back by 0 bases and J by 7 bases. CDR1 is MNHEY, CDR2 SVGAGI, per germline. The CDR3 spans 16 residues. CDR3 sequence (DNA): TGTGCCAGCAGTTACTCTAGCGGCGGGAGTGGCGGGGAGCTGTTTTTT. Protein sequence: CASSYSSGGSGGELFF.

V is TRBV3-1 (or the pseudogene TRBV3-2) and J is TRBJ1-3; D is undetermined. V was trimmed by 0 bases and J by 4 bases, leaving 10 bases between them. Germline loops: CDR1 LGHDT, CDR2 YNNKEL (reference sequence). This CDR3 has 15 amino acids. The CDR3 is CASSQDLTPGNTIYF. CDR3 coding DNA: TGTGCCAGCAGCCAAGATCTTACTCCGGGAAACACCATATATTTT.

J is TRBJ1-2 and V is TRBV28; 11 bases are shared with TRBD1. Per germline, CDR1 MDHEN and CDR2 SYDVKM. J was trimmed by 7 bases and V by 4 bases; bases with no gene match: 8. The CDR3 covers 15 residues. The CDR3 nucleotides are TGTGCCAGCAGTTCCCCTACGGGACAGGGGGGTGGCTACACCTTC. It encodes CASSSPTGQGGGYTF.

The CDR3 spells CAWSVGAGGPGTDTQYF. The CDR3 coding sequence is TGTGCCTGGAGTGTTGGAGCGGGAGGGCCTGGCACAGATACGCAGTATTTT. This chain connects TRBV30 to TRBJ2-3; the match to TRBD2 covers 10 bases. V was clipped by 0 bases and J by 1 base; unmatched bases: 7. The CDR3 extends over 17 amino acids. The germline V gene encodes CDR1 GTSNPN and CDR2 SVGIG (reference sequence).

The chain joins TRBV7-2 to TRBJ2-7, with 7 bases lining up with TRBD1. Unmatched junction bases numbered 6, after V lost 4 bases and J lost 6 bases. Looked up from germline, CDR1 is SGHTA and CDR2 is FQGNSA. This CDR3 is built from 13 residues. The CDR3 nucleotides are TGTGCCAGCAGCTCTAGGGGACAGCGCGAGCAGTACTTC. It yields the protein CASSSRGQREQYF.

This chain uses TRBV28 with TRBJ2-4; 10 nucleotides match TRBD1. Losses at the gene ends were 5 bases for V and 9 bases for J; bases not matched to a gene: 7. This CDR3 spans 14 amino acids. CDR1 and CDR2 from the germline V gene are MDHEN and SYDVKM. The CDR3 nucleotides read TGTGCCAGCAGTCAAGGACAGGGGGGATCCATTCAGTACTTC. It codes for CASSQGQGGSIQYF.

This chain joins TRBV7-2 and TRBJ2-7; 8 positions match TRBD1. The germline CDR1 and CDR2 sequences are SGHTA and FQGNSA. The length of the CDR3 is 16 residues. V dropped 2 bases and J dropped 3; count of bases not matched to a gene: 9. CDR3: CASSLRTPGTGYEQYF. CDR3 DNA: TGTGCCAGCAGCTTACGGACTCCCGGGACAGGCTACGAGCAGTACTTC.

This chain joins TRBV28 and TRBJ1-2, with TRBD1 as a possible D gene (5 bases). Trimming stripped 6 bases from V and 7 bases from J, with 21 bases between. The germline CDR1 and CDR2 sequences are MDHEN and SYDVKM. The CDR3 loop spans 15 amino acids. The CDR3 spells CASSLGGGAAGGYTF. In DNA, the CDR3 is TGTGCCAGCAGCCTGGGGGGAGGGGCGGCTGGTGGCTACACCTTC.

V usage is TRBV6-2 or TRBV6-3 and J usage is TRBJ1-4; D unresolved. There are 16 residues in the CDR3. Trimming took off 4 bases at V and 3 bases at J, with 15 bases between the two ends. Per the germline V gene, CDR1 is MNHEY and CDR2 is SVGEGT. CDR3 DNA sequence: TGTGCCAGCAGTTTGCGACGGATCGGGGCTAATGAAAAACTGTTTTTT. Protein: CASSLRRIGANEKLFF.

The chain couples TRBV30 to TRBJ1-1; D ambiguous. The CDR3 is 12 amino acids. V dropped 0 bases and J dropped 12 bases, with 14 bases sitting between them. From germline, CDR1 is GTSNPN and CDR2 SVGIG (reference sequence). CDR3 protein: CAWSVVMGGTFF. CDR3 DNA: TGTGCCTGGAGTGTTGTTATGGGAGGGACTTTCTTT.

The chain links TRBV29-1 to TRBJ2-3, with D maybe TRBD1 (7 bases). Trimming took off 6 bases at V and 4 bases at J, with 20 bases between the two ends. Germline V gives CDR1 SQVTM, CDR2 ANQGSEA. The CDR3 spans 15 residues. The DNA of the CDR3 is TGCAGCGTGGCTCCGCAGGGGGGTTGGTCAGATACGCAGTATTTT. Protein: CSVAPQGGWSDTQYF.

This sequence joins TRBV19 and TRBJ1-5, with 9 bases aligning to TRBD1. Germline CDR1 LNHDA, CDR2 SQIVND (reference sequence). The CDR3 loop spans 15 amino acids. After removal of 6 bases from V and 1 base from J, the junction contained 4 bases not matched to a gene. CDR3 sequence (DNA): TGTGCCAGTAGGGACAGGGGATGGAGCAATCAGCCCCAGCATTTT. This sequence encodes CASRDRGWSNQPQHF. The variable domain in full, with the rest retrieved from reference TRBV19 and TRBJ1-5, is DGGITQSPKYLFRKEGQNVTLSCEQNLNHDAMYWYRQDPGQGLRLIYYSQIVNDFQKGDIAEGYSVSREKKESFPLTVTSAQKNPTAFYLCASRDRGWSNQPQHFGDGTRLSIL.

The chain uses TRBV9 and TRBJ2-2; 13 positions agree with TRBD2. This CDR3 is 20 amino acids long. Germline V CDR1 and CDR2: SGDLS, YYNGEE. Trimming at V came to 0 bases and at J to 3 bases, leaving 11 bases not matched to a gene. The CDR3 is CASSVETSGGPNLDTGELFF. CDR3 nucleotides: TGTGCCAGCAGCGTAGAGACTAGCGGGGGGCCCAACTTAGACACCGGGGAGCTGTTTTTT.

The chain uses TRBV6-5 and TRBJ1-1; TRBD1 might be the D (6 bases). Trimming shortened V by 1 base and J by 5 bases, and 14 bases separated the two germline ends. The CDR3 has 15 residues. Germline V gene sequence: CDR1 MNHEY, CDR2 SVGAGI. This CDR3 reads CASSYFPQGSTEAFF. The CDR3 DNA follows: TGTGCCAGCAGTTACTTCCCACAGGGTTCTACTGAAGCTTTCTTT.

The chain has TRBV11-2 and TRBJ1-2, with TRBD1 matching 7 bases. Germline V gene data show CDR1 as SGHAT and CDR2 as FQNNGV. The CDR3 contains 14 residues. With V trimmed by 7 bases and J by 8 bases, 13 bases remained unmatched. The chain's CDR3 is CASKRQGNPYGYTF. DNA for the CDR3: TGTGCCAGCAAACGACAGGGAAACCCTTACGGCTACACCTTC.

The chain couples TRBV28 to TRBJ2-5; TRBD2 aligns across 15 bases. There are 20 residues in the CDR3. Germline-derived CDR1 and CDR2 are MDHEN and SYDVKM. The V gene end was trimmed by 3 bases and the J gene end by 0 bases; junction bases not matched to a gene: 11. The CDR3 region is CASSFRFGLAGGPHQETQYF. Written as DNA, the CDR3 is TGTGCCAGCAGTTTTAGGTTCGGACTAGCGGGAGGGCCCCACCAAGAGACCCAGTACTTC.

V and J are TRBV4-1 and TRBJ1-3, with D perhaps matching TRBD1 (5 bases). Germline V gene lookup returns CDR1 MGHRA and CDR2 YSYEKL. V lost 1 base and J lost 9, with 10 bases in between. The CDR3 extends over 13 amino acids. CDR3 DNA: TGCGCCAGCAGCCAAGTCCAGGGAGGCACCATATATTTT. This codes for CASSQVQGGTIYF.

The CDR3: CASRGTPAGEQYF. The CDR3 DNA follows: TGTGCCAGCCGGGGGACCCCGGCGGGCGAGCAGTACTTC. The rearrangement uses TRBV27 and TRBJ2-7, with D possibly being TRBD2 (6 bases). The V and J ends lost 8 bases and 6 bases respectively, with 17 bases between them. The germline V gene has CDR1 MNHEY and CDR2 SMNVEV (reference sequence). This CDR3 is built from 13 residues.

The rearrangement links TRBV28 to TRBJ1-1; tentative D call: TRBD1 (6 bases). Deletions cut 6 bases from V and 6 bases from J, with 20 bases between. CDR1 MDHEN and CDR2 SYDVKM come from the germline V gene. This CDR3 is built from 15 residues. CDR3 sequence reads: CASSLTRTAGPEAFF. CDR3 sequence (DNA): TGTGCCAGCAGCCTAACCCGGACAGCCGGGCCTGAAGCTTTCTTT.